The next 22 T cell receptor beta chains were all read from a single sample in a study of follicular helper T cells after annual influenza vaccination. Profiling relied on immunoSEQ multiplex PCR, and the TCRdb table lists in-frame clones only, not all of them. The sample holds some 5,600 clones; around 82% are singletons and the top ten take 2.5%. As for time point: 2015-2016 season, 7 days after influenza vaccination. Sequencing used CXCR5+ CD38- circulating T follicular helper cells from blood, obtained 7 days after influenza vaccination. This sample's subset: circulating Tfh, non-naive CD4+CXCR5+PD-1+ (ICOS+CD38+ or ICOS-CD38-). The receptors shown here come from an adult who received the influenza vaccine.

The gene calls are TRBV19 and TRBJ2-2; 8 bases line up with TRBD1. The CDR3 has 15 residues. V dropped 5 bases and J dropped 6; count of bases not matched to a gene: 8. Germline assignment: CDR1 LNHDA and CDR2 SQIVND (reference sequence). As DNA, the CDR3 is TGTGCCAGTAGTTACCAGGGGGCGATGGCCGGGGAGCTGTTTTTT. This encodes CASSYQGAMAGELFF.

The chain employs TRBV5-5 and TRBJ1-1; D remains unclear. Trimming cost V 3 bases and J 2 bases, with 14 bases left between them. The CDR3 contains 15 residues. The germline gives CDR1 SGHKS, CDR2 YYEKEE (reference sequence). CDR3 nucleotides: TGTGCCAGCAGCTCTCGATCAGTGGGTAACACTGAAGCTTTCTTT. The encoded protein is CASSSRSVGNTEAFF.

The V call is TRBV4-2, the J call TRBJ2-7; the match to TRBD2 covers 8 bases. The CDR3 is made up of 15 amino acids. J was trimmed by 2 bases and V by 0 bases; bases with no gene match: 3. Germline V gene sequence: CDR1 LGHNA, CDR2 YNFKEQ. In DNA form, the CDR3 reads TGTGCCAGCAGCCAAGAGGCTAGCGGGCCCTACGAGCAGTACTTC. This codes for CASSQEASGPYEQYF.

In its sample, this clone was seen a few times. V and J are TRBV19 and TRBJ2-1; the match to TRBD2 covers 7 bases. The CDR3 contains 15 residues. Unmatched junction bases numbered 9, after V lost 10 bases and J lost 0 bases. The germline V gene encodes CDR1 LNHDA and CDR2 SQIVND (reference sequence). The CDR3 loop is CATNRGDGSYNEQFF. CDR3 in DNA: TGTGCCACAAACCGGGGGGACGGCTCCTACAATGAGCAGTTCTTC.

The sample holds a few counts of this clone. The chain combines TRBV5-1 with TRBJ2-7; 9 bases align to TRBD1. Unmatched junction bases numbered 7, after V lost 4 bases and J lost 5 bases. This CDR3 is built from 14 residues. Germline V CDR1 and CDR2: SGHRS, YFSETQ. Here the CDR3 DNA reads TGCGCCAGCAGCCGCACTACAGGGGGCGACGAGCAGTACTTC. Encoded protein: CASSRTTGGDEQYF.

The rearrangement uses TRBV6-1 and TRBJ2-2; 10 bases are shared with TRBD1. Losses at the gene ends were 4 bases for V and 4 bases for J; bases not matched to a gene: 6. The germline V gene has CDR1 MNHNS and CDR2 SASEGT. The CDR3 is made up of 16 amino acids. CDR3 in amino acids: CASSAAGTGVTGELFF. The CDR3 nucleotides are TGTGCCAGCAGTGCAGCCGGGACAGGGGTCACCGGGGAGCTGTTTTTT.

The chain has TRBV6-4 and TRBJ2-7, with a possible D match to TRBD2 (6 bases). CDR1 MRHNA and CDR2 SNTAGT come from the germline V gene. The CDR3 is made up of 13 amino acids. The ends were cut back, 3 bases at V and 5 bases at J, with 11 bases in the middle. The CDR3 is CASSETPGDEQYF. For the CDR3, the DNA is TGTGCCAGCAGTGAGACCCCGGGGGACGAGCAGTACTTC.

The gene calls are TRBV30 and TRBJ1-2; 9 positions agree with TRBD1. The junction had 7 bases not matched to a gene; V was cut back by 3 bases and J by 8 bases. Germline V gene lookup returns CDR1 GTSNPN and CDR2 SVGIG (reference sequence). The CDR3 has 13 amino acids. CDR3 sequence: CAWRPGQGLGYTF. The CDR3 DNA is TGTGCCTGGAGGCCGGGACAGGGCCTCGGCTACACCTTC.

The chain has TRBV5-4 and TRBJ2-1, with D unresolved. Trimming cost V 4 bases and J 6 bases, with 11 bases left between them. CDR3 length: 13 residues. Germline CDR1 is SGHNT and CDR2 is YYREEE (reference sequence). The CDR3 region has the DNA TGTGCCAGCAGCGTCCCGCCTGGCAATGAGCAGTTCTTC. It yields the protein CASSVPPGNEQFF. Drawing the rest from reference TRBV5-4 and TRBJ2-1, the complete variable domain is ETGVTQSPTHLIKTRGQQVTLRCSSQSGHNTVSWYQQALGQGPQFIFQYYREEENGRGNFPPRFSGLQFPNYSSELNVNALELDDSALYLCASSVPPGNEQFFGPGTRLTVL.

The CDR3 spells CASSFTGLTTGELFF. In nucleotides, the CDR3 is TGTGCCAGCAGCTTTACTGGGCTGACCACCGGGGAGCTGTTTTTT. V and J are TRBV6-5 and TRBJ2-2; no firm D call. V gave up 6 bases and J gave up 4 bases, with 15 bases separating them. This CDR3 spans 15 amino acids. Germline V lookup: CDR1 MNHEY, CDR2 SVGAGI.

The gene calls are TRBV11-2 and TRBJ2-7; tentatively, D is TRBD2 (5 bases). In germline, CDR1 is SGHAT, CDR2 FQNNGV. CDR3 length: 14 residues. The V and J ends lost 1 base and 4 bases respectively, with 11 bases between them. The CDR3 DNA is TGTGCCAGCAGCTTAGCTGAGACTACATACGAGCAGTACTTC. The encoded protein is CASSLAETTYEQYF.

The chain couples TRBV9 to TRBJ2-4; 8 nucleotides match TRBD2. The CDR3 is made up of 16 amino acids. With 0 bases clipped from V and 2 bases from J, the junction kept 4 bases outside the gene matches. Germline CDR1 reads SGDLS; CDR2 reads YYNGEE. DNA for the CDR3: TGTGCCAGCAGCGTAGAATTAGCGGGGCCCAAAAACATTCAGTACTTC. As protein: CASSVELAGPKNIQYF.

The CDR3 DNA reads as TGTGCCAGCTCACCTGCGGTGGACTATGGCTACACCTTC. It codes for CASSPAVDYGYTF. J is TRBJ1-2 and V is TRBV18; D gene unclear. The V gene's germline CDR1 is KGHSH and CDR2 LQKENI. The CDR3 is 13 amino acids. Trimming pared 3 bases from V and 3 bases from J, leaving 8 bases between. The whole variable domain, remainder taken from reference TRBV18 and TRBJ1-2, is NAGVMQNPRHLVRRRGQEARLRCSPMKGHSHVYWYRQLPEEGLKFMVYLQKENIIDESGMPKERFSAEFPKEGPSILRIQQVVRGDSAAYFCASSPAVDYGYTFGSGTRLTVV.

V and J are TRBV28 and TRBJ2-2, with D hard to call. V was clipped by 7 bases and J by 1 base, with 7 bases between them. The CDR3 extends over 13 amino acids. Germline CDR1 is MDHEN and CDR2 is SYDVKM. The CDR3 sequence is CASTTVNTGELFF. CDR3 in DNA: TGTGCCAGCACAACTGTGAACACCGGGGAGCTGTTTTTT.

The chain couples TRBV7-8 to TRBJ2-2, with TRBD1 matching over 7 bases. Per germline, CDR1 SGHVS and CDR2 FQNEAQ. This CDR3 is built from 15 residues. Trimming at V came to 5 bases and at J to 3 bases, leaving 6 bases not matched to a gene. The CDR3 loop reads CASSRDSTYTGELFF. For the CDR3, the DNA is TGTGCCAGCAGCCGGGACAGTACATACACCGGGGAGCTGTTTTTT. The full variable domain, its missing parts supplied by reference TRBV7-8 and TRBJ2-2, is GAGVSQSPRYKVAKRGQDVALRCDPISGHVSLFWYQQALGQGPEFLTYFQNEAQLDKSGLPSDRFFAERPEGSVSTLKIQRTQQEDSAVYLCASSRDSTYTGELFFGEGSRLTVL.

Turning to this clone: An end of the junction does not agree with germline; a read error may underlie this. V is TRBV7-2 and J is TRBJ1-6, with unresolved D. This CDR3 is built from 14 residues. Germline CDR1 SGHTA, CDR2 FQGNSA. Written as DNA, the CDR3 is TGTGCCAGCAGCGTGGACGGATATAATTCGCCCCTCCACTTT. Its protein is CASSVDGYNSPLHF. The full variable domain, rest sourced from reference TRBV7-2 and TRBJ1-6, is GAGVSQSPSNKVTEKGKDVELRCDPISGHTALYWYRQSLGQGLEFLIYFQGNSAPDKSGLPSDRFSAERTGGSVSTLTIQRTQQEDSAVYLCASSVDGYNSPLHFGNGTRLTVT.

In this sample, this clone turned up once. V is TRBV19 and J is TRBJ1-2; TRBD1 agrees at 8 bases. Trimming took 3 bases from V and 4 from J; bases not matched to a gene: 7. This CDR3 is 15 amino acids long. Germline V lookup: CDR1 LNHDA, CDR2 SQIVND (reference sequence). CDR3 residues: CASSIDPDRAYGYTF. For the CDR3, the DNA is TGTGCCAGTAGTATCGACCCGGACAGGGCCTATGGCTACACCTTC.

The V and J genes are TRBV5-4 and TRBJ2-4, with unresolved D. CDR3 length: 14 residues. Per the germline V gene, CDR1 is SGHNT and CDR2 is YYREEE (reference sequence). Trimming cost V 2 bases and J 2 bases, with 8 bases left between them. The CDR3 loop reads CASSFDKSKNIQYF. The CDR3 DNA reads TGTGCCAGCAGCTTCGACAAATCCAAAAACATTCAGTACTTC. The full variable domain, with the rest looked up from reference TRBV5-4 and TRBJ2-4, is ETGVTQSPTHLIKTRGQQVTLRCSSQSGHNTVSWYQQALGQGPQFIFQYYREEENGRGNFPPRFSGLQFPNYSSELNVNALELDDSALYLCASSFDKSKNIQYFGAGTRLSVL.

Note on this clone: At one of its ends the junction is not consistent with the germline gene, which may arise from a read error. The gene calls are TRBV19 and TRBJ1-2, with D unresolved. From germline, CDR1 is LNHDA and CDR2 SQIVND (reference sequence). The CDR3 spans 13 residues. The CDR3 coding sequence is TGTGCCAGTAGTATAAACCCTAAGTATGGCTACACCTTC. This encodes CASSINPKYGYTF.

The chain is built from TRBV10-3 and TRBJ2-1; 10 bases match TRBD2. CDR1 and CDR2 from the germline V gene are ENHRY and SYGVKD. CDR3 size: 15 residues. Trimming removed 5 bases from V and 8 bases from J; junction bases left unmatched: 9. CDR3 residues: CAISPIAGGEDEQFF. The CDR3 DNA follows: TGTGCCATCAGTCCTATAGCGGGAGGAGAGGATGAGCAGTTCTTC.

The gene calls are TRBV2 and TRBJ2-5; possible D gene TRBD2, 7 bases. The germline gives CDR1 SNHLY, CDR2 FYNNEI. Trimming cost V 2 bases and J 4 bases, with 11 bases left between them. The CDR3 is made up of 14 amino acids. In DNA form, the CDR3 reads TGTGCCAGCAGTGAAAGGGGGGGCGCAGAGACCCAGTACTTC. Encoded protein: CASSERGGAETQYF.

This clone was recorded once. The V call is TRBV19, the J call TRBJ2-7, with 10 bases matching TRBD2. Trimming at V came to 4 bases and at J to 2 bases, leaving 5 bases not matched to a gene. Germline V gene sequence: CDR1 LNHDA, CDR2 SQIVND (reference sequence). The CDR3 is 15 amino acids. The DNA of the CDR3 is TGTGCCAGTAGTAGTCTAGCGGGAGTCCCCTACGAGCAGTACTTC. Its protein product is CASSSLAGVPYEQYF.